This TCR beta chain came from a study of blood T cell repertoires in COVID-19. At the level of the study: COVID-19 samples from acute and convalescent phases originated in the United States, Italy and Spain. Nucleic acid was either cDNA or gDNA, and it came from T cells, B-cell-depleted T cells, or PBMCs.

Authors' processing steps: Estimation of nucleated cell counts relied on the amplification of reference gene primers. Using immunoSEQ multiplex PCR, the repertoire was profiled, and TCRdb retains in-frame clones only, with some absent. Clone size and the V and J calls come from that table; the DNA yielded D and trimming. The sample consists of around 130,000 clones, around 81% of them appearing once. The CDR3 spans 16 residues. Germline V gene sequence: CDR1 WSHSY, CDR2 SAAADI. V was clipped by 4 bases and J by 6 bases, with 16 bases between them. The sample holds one count of this clone. The sequence was obtained from a human donor in a cohort sampled during active COVID-19. The V gene is TRBV10-2, the J gene TRBJ1-6, with D tentatively TRBD1 (6 bases). Sequencing used peripheral blood. For the CDR3, the DNA is TGCGCCAGCAGTGGGGACAATCTGAGTGGTAATTCACCCCTCCACTTT. Protein: CASSGDNLSGNSPLHF.